The sequence of this T cell receptor (beta chain) was determined in a study of beta chain features in type 1 diabetes. Study-wide context: Examination spanned 100 million to 120 million sorted cells from all samples. Points from the study as a whole: Type 1 diabetes patients had TCRB CDR3s that were shorter (moderately but significantly so) in all four CD4+ subsets. For patients and controls alike, PCR might favor shorter templates to the same degree.

The isolated RNA, all of it, was reverse transcribed, so expressed TCRB transcripts were what got sequenced. This table comes from immunoSEQ multiplex PCR, and its TCRdb copy is limited to in-frame clones, with some not included. The sample gives hundreds of thousands of clones, roughly 15% of which show up once; 0.023% is in the top ten. CDR1 SGHTA and CDR2 FQGNSA come from the germline V gene. V shed 5 bases and J shed 2 bases, with 16 bases lying between them. The CDR3 covers 16 residues. This clone has only a few counts. What it recognizes is unknown. The specimen was naive CD4+ T cells from blood. This sequence joins TRBV7-2 and TRBJ1-3; tentatively, D is TRBD1 (6 bases). This receptor was taken from a woman aged 18-29 years in good health. In DNA form, the CDR3 reads TGTGCCAGCAGCCGTCCGGATGGGGGCACTGGAAACACCATATATTTT. It translates to CASSRPDGGTGNTIYF.